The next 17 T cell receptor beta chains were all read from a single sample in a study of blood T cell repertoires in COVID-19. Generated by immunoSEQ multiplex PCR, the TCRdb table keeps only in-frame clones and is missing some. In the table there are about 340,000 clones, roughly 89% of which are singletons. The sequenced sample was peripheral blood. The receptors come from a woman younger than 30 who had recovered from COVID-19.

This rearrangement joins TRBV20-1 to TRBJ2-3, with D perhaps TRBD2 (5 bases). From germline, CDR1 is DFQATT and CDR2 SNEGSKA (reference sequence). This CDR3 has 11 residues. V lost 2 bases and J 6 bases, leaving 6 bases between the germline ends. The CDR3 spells CSARPSDTQYF. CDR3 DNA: TGCAGTGCTAGACCTAGCGATACGCAGTATTTT.

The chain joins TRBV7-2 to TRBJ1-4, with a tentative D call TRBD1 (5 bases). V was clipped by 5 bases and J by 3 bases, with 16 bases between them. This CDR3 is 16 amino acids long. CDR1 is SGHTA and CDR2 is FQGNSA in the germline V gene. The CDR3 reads CASSLLGGDANEKLFF. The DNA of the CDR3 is TGTGCCAGCAGCCTACTTGGAGGGGACGCTAATGAAAAACTGTTTTTT.

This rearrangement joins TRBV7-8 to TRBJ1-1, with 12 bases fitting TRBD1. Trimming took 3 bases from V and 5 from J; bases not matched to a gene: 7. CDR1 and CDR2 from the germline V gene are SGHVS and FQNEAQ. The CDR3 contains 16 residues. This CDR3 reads CASSFAGDRGRTEAFF. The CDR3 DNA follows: TGTGCCAGCAGCTTCGCGGGGGACAGGGGGCGAACTGAAGCTTTCTTT. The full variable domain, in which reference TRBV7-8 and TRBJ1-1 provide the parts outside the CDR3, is GAGVSQSPRYKVAKRGQDVALRCDPISGHVSLFWYQQALGQGPEFLTYFQNEAQLDKSGLPSDRFFAERPEGSVSTLKIQRTQQEDSAVYLCASSFAGDRGRTEAFFGQGTRLTVV.

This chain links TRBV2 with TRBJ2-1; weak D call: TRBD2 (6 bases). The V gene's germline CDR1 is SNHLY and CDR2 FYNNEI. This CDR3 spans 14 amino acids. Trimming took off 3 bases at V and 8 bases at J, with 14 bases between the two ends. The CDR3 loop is CASSEGGARDEQFF. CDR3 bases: TGTGCCAGCAGTGAGGGGGGAGCGCGCGATGAGCAGTTCTTC. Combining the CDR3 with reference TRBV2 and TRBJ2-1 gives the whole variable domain EPEVTQTPSHQVTQMGQEVILRCVPISNHLYFYWYRQILGQKVEFLVSFYNNEISEKSEIFDDQFSVERPDGSNFTLKIRSTKLEDSAMYFCASSEGGARDEQFFGPGTRLTVL.

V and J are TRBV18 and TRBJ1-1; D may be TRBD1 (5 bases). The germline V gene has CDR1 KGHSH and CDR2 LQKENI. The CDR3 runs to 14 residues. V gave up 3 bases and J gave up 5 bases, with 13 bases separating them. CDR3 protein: CASSPSAGRTEAFF. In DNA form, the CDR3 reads TGTGCCAGCTCACCTTCGGCAGGGCGGACTGAAGCTTTCTTT.

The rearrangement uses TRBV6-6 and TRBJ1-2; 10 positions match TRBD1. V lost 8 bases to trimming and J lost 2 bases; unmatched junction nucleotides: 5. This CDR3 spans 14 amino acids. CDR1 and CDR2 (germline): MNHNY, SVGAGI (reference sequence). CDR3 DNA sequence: TGTGCCAGCGAGACAGGGGGCACAAACTATGGCTACACCTTC. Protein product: CASETGGTNYGYTF.

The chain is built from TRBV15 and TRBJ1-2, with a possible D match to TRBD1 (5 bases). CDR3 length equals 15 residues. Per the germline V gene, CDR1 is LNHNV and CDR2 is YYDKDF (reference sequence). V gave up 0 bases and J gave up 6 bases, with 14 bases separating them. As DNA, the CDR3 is TGTGCCACCAGCAGAGATCGCAGGGATTTGGATGGCTACACCTTC. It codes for CATSRDRRDLDGYTF.

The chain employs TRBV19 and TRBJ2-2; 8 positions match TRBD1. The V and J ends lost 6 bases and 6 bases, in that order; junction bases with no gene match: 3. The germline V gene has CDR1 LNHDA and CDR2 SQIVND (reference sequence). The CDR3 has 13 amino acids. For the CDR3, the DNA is TGTGCCAGTAGCGGACAGGGACCCGGGGAGCTGTTTTTT. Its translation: CASSGQGPGELFF.

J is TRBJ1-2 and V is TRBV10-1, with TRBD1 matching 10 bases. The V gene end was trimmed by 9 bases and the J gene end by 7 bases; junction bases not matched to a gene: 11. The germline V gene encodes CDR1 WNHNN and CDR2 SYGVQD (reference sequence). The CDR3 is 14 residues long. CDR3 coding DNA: TGCGCCAGTAATAGAGGGACAGGGGATGGTGGCTACACCTTC. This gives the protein CASNRGTGDGGYTF.

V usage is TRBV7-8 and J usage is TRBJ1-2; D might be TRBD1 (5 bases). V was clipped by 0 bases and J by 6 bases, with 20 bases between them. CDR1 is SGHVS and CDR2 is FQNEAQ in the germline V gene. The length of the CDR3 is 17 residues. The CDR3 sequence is CASSLALGASRQHGYTF. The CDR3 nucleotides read TGTGCCAGCAGCTTAGCCTTAGGGGCAAGCAGGCAACATGGCTACACCTTC.

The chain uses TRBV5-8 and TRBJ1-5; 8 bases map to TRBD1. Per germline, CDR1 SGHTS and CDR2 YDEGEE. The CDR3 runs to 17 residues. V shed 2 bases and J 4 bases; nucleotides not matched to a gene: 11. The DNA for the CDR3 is TGTGCCAGCAGCTTTCGACAGGGGCCCACTACTAATCAGCCCCAGCATTTT. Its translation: CASSFRQGPTTNQPQHF.

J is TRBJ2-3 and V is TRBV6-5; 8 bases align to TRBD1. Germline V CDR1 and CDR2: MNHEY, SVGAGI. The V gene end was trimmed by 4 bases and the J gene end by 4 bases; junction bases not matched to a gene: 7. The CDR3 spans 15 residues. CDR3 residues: CASSSGGTYADTQYF. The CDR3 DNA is TGTGCCAGCAGTTCAGGGGGCACATATGCAGATACGCAGTATTTT.

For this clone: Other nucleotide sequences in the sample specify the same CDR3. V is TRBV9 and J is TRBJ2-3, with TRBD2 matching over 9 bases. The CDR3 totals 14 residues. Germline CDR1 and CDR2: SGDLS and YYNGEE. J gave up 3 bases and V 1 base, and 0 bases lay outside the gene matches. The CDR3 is CASSVSGRTDTQYF. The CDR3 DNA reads TGTGCCAGCAGCGTAAGCGGGAGGACAGATACGCAGTATTTT.

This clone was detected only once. The CDR3 loop is CASSESRLAYAYEQYV. The CDR3 DNA reads as TGTGCCAGCAGTGAATCAAGACTAGCGTACGCCTACGAGCAGTACGTC. This chain connects TRBV6-1 to TRBJ2-7; TRBD2 matches at 8 bases. Germline CDR1 MNHNS, CDR2 SASEGT. With V trimmed by 2 bases and J by 2 bases, 8 bases remained unmatched. The CDR3 sequence is 16 residues long.

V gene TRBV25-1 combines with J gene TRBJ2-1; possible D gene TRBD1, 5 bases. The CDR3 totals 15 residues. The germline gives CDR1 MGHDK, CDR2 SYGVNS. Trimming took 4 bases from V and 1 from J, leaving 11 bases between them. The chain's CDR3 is CASSVPGWSYNEQFF. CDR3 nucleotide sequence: TGTGCCAGCAGTGTGCCAGGGTGGTCCTACAATGAGCAGTTCTTC.

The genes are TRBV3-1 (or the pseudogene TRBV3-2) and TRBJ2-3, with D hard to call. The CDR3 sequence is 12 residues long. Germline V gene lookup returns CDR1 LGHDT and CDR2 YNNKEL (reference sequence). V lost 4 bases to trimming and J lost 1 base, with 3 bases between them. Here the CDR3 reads CASSPGTDTQYF. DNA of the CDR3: TGTGCCAGCAGCCCCGGCACAGATACGCAGTATTTT.

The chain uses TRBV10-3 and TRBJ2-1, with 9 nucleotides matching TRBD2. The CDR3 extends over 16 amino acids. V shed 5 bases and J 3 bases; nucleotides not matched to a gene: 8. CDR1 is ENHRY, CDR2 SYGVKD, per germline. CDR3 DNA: TGTGCCATCAGTAAGACTAGCGGCAATAGCTACAATGAGCAGTTCTTC. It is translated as CAISKTSGNSYNEQFF.